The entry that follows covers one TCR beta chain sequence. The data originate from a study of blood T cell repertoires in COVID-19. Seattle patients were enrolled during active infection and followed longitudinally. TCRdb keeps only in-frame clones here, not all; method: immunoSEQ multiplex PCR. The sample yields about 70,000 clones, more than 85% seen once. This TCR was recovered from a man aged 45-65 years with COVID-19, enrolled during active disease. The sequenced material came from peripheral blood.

In DNA, the CDR3 is TGTGCCAGTCGGTCGAGCTCCTACAATGAGCAGTTCTTC. Residues: CASRSSSYNEQFF. This rearrangement joins TRBV19 to TRBJ2-1; D call uncertain. Germline V lookup: CDR1 LNHDA, CDR2 SQIVND (reference sequence). This CDR3 is built from 13 residues. The ends were cut back, 8 bases at V and 0 bases at J, with 8 bases in the middle.